One sample yielded the 2 T cell receptor beta chains listed below, sequenced in a study of blood T cell repertoires in COVID-19. Here immunoSEQ multiplex PCR was the method, and the copy in TCRdb shows in-frame clones only, minus some. There are just over 250,000 clones in the sample; about 85% occur only once, and 4% lies in the top ten. The specimen sequenced was peripheral blood. All receptors come from a man between 60 and 75 years old who had recovered from COVID-19.

The rearrangement joins TRBV7-8 to TRBJ2-1, with TRBD2 matching 7 bases. The CDR3 has 16 residues. The germline V gene has CDR1 SGHVS and CDR2 FQNEAQ. V shed 6 bases and J 9 bases; nucleotides not matched to a gene: 17. CDR3 DNA sequence: TGTGCCAGCAGACCCGTCGCGGGGGTCCTTTTCAGTGAGCAGTTCTTC. It yields the protein CASRPVAGVLFSEQFF. Supplemented by reference TRBV7-8 and TRBJ2-1, the full variable domain reads GAGVSQSPRYKVAKRGQDVALRCDPISGHVSLFWYQQALGQGPEFLTYFQNEAQLDKSGLPSDRFFAERPEGSVSTLKIQRTQQEDSAVYLCASRPVAGVLFSEQFFGPGTRLTVL.

The V gene is TRBV9, the J gene TRBJ2-1; TRBD1 agrees at 7 bases. The ends lost 4 bases at V and 5 bases at J; junction bases unmatched: 12. The CDR3 covers 16 residues. Germline loops: CDR1 SGDLS, CDR2 YYNGEE. CDR3 amino acids: CASSPSSNRGNNEQFF. CDR3 coding DNA: TGTGCCAGCAGCCCATCCTCGAACAGGGGCAACAATGAGCAGTTCTTC.